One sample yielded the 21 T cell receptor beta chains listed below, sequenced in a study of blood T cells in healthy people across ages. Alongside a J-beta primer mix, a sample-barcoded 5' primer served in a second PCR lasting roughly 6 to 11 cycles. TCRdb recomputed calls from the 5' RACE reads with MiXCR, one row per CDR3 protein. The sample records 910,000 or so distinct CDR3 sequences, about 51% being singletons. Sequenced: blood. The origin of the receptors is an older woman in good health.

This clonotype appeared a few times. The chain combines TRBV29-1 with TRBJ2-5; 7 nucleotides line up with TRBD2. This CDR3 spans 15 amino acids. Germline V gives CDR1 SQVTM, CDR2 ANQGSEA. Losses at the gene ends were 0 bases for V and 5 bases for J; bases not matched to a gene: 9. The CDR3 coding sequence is TGCAGCGTTGAAGATCCGGGGGGTTGGTGGGAGACCCAGTACTTC. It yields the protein CSVEDPGGWWETQYF.

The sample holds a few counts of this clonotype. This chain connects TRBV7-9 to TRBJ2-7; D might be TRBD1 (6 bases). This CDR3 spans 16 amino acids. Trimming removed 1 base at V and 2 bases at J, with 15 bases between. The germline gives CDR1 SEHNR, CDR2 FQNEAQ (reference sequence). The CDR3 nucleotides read TGTGCCAGCAGCTTAGAGCTTACAGGGAGTACCTACGAGCAGTACTTC. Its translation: CASSLELTGSTYEQYF.

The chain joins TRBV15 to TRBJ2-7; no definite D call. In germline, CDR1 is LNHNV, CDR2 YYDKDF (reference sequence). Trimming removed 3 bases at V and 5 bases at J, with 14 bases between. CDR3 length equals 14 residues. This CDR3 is CATSRGDLVHEQYF. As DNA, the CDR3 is TGTGCCACCAGCAGGGGCGACCTTGTCCACGAGCAGTACTTC.

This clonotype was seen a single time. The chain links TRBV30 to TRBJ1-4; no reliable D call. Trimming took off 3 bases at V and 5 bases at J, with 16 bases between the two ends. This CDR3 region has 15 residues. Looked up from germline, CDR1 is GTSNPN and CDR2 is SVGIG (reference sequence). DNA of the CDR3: TGTGCCTGGAGCCGGGAATCGAAGGCGAATGAAAAACTGTTTTTT. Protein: CAWSRESKANEKLFF.

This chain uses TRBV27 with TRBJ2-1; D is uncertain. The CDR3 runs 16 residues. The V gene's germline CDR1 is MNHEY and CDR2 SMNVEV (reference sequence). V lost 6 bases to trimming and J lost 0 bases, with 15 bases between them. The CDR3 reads CASSGWSASSYNEQFF. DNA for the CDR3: TGTGCCAGCAGCGGGTGGAGTGCTAGCTCCTACAATGAGCAGTTCTTC.

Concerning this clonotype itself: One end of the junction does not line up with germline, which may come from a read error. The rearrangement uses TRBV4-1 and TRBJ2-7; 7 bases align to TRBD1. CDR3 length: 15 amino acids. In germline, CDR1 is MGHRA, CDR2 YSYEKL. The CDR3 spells CASSQTDRASDEQYF. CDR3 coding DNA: TGCGCCAGCAGCCAGACAGACAGGGCCTCCGACGAGCAGTACTTC.

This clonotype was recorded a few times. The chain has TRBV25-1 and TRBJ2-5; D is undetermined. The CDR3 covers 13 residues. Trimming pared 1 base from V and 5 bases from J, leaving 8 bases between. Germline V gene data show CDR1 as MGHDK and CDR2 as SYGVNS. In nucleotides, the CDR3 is TGTGCCAGCAGTGAATTCGCGAGGGAGACCCAGTACTTC. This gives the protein CASSEFARETQYF.

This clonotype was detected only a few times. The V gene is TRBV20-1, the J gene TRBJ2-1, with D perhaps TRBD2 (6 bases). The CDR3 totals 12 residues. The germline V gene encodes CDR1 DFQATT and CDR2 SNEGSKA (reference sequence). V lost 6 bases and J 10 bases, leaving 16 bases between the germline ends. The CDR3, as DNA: TGCAGTGCGCGACTTACCAGCGGGGAGCAGTTCTTC. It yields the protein CSARLTSGEQFF.

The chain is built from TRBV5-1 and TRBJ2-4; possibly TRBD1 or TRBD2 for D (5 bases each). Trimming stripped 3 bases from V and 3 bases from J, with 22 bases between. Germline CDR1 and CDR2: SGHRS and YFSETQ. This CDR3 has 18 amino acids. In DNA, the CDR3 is TGCGCCAGCAGCTCGGCCCCACGAGGGGTTACGGACAAAAACATTCAGTACTTC. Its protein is CASSSAPRGVTDKNIQYF.

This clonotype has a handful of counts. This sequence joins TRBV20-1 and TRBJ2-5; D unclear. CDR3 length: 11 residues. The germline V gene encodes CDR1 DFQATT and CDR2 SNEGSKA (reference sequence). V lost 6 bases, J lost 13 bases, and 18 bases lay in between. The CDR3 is CSAENRASPYF. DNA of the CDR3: TGCAGTGCAGAAAACCGGGCCTCCCCGTACTTC.

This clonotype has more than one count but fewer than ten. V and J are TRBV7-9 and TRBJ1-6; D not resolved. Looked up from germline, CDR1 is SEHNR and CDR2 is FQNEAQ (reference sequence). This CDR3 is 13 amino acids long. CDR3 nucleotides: TGTGCAAGCTGTGGTACGGGTAATTCACCCCTCCACTTT. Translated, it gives CASCGTGNSPLHF.

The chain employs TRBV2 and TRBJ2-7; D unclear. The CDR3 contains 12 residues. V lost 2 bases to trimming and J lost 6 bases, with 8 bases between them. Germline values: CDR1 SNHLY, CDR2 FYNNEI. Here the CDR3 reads CASSEYEFEQYF. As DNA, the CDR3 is TGTGCCAGCAGTGAATACGAATTCGAGCAGTACTTC.

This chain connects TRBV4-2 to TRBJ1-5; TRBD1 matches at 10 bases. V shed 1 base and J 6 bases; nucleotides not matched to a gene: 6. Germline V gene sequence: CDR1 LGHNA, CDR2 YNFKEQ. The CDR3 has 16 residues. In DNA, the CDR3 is TGTGCCAGCAGCCAAGTAGACAGGGGGCCGGGTCAGCCCCAGCATTTT. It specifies CASSQVDRGPGQPQHF.

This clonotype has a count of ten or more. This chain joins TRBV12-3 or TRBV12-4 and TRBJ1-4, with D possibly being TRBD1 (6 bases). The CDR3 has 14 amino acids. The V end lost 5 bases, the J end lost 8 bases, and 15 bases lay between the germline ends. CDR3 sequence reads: CASSPHEGGEKLFF. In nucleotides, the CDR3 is TGTGCCAGCAGTCCTCATGAAGGGGGAGAAAAACTGTTTTTT.

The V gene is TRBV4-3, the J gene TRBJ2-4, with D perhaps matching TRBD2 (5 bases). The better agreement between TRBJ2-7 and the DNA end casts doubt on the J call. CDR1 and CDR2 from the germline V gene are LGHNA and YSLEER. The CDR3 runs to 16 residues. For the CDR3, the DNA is TGCGCCAGCAGCCAAGCAGTGCGATTCGAGGGCGGCGAGCAGTACTTC. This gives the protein CASSQAVRFEGGEQYF.

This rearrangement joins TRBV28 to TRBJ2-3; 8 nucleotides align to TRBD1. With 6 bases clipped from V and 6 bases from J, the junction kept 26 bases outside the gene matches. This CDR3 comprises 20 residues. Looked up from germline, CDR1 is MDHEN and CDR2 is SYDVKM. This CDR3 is CASSQQGVDNPTHSLDTQYF. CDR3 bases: TGTGCCAGCAGCCAACAGGGGGTGGATAATCCAACCCACAGTTTGGATACGCAGTATTTT.

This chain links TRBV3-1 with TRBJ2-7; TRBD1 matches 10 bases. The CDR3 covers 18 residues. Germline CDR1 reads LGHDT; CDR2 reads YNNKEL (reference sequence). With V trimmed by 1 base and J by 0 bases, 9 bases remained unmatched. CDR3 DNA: TGTGCCAGCAGCCAAGGGTTGTGGACAGGGGGTTACTCCTACGAGCAGTACTTC. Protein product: CASSQGLWTGGYSYEQYF.

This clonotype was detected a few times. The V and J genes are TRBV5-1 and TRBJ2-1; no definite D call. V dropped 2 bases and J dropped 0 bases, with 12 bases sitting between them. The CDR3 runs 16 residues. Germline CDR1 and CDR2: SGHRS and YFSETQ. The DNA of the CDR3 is TGCGCCAGCAGCTTTTTAGGCCGAAGCTCCTACAATGAGCAGTTCTTC. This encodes CASSFLGRSSYNEQFF. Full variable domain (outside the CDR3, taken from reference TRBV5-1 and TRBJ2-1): KAGVTQTPRYLIKTRGQQVTLSCSPISGHRSVSWYQQTPGQGLQFLFEYFSETQRNKGNFPGRFSGRQFSNSRSEMNVSTLELGDSALYLCASSFLGRSSYNEQFFGPGTRLTVL.

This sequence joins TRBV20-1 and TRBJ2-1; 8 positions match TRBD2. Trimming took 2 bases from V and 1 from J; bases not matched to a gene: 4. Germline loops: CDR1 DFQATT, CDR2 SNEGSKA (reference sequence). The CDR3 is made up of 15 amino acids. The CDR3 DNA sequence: TGCAGTGCTAGAAAGAGCGGGAGTTCCTACAATGAGCAGTTCTTC. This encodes CSARKSGSSYNEQFF.

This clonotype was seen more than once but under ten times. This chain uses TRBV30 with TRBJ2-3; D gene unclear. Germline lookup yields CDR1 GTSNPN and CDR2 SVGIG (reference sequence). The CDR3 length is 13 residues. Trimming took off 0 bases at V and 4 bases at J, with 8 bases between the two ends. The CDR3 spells CAWSVLSPDTQYF. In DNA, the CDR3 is TGTGCCTGGAGTGTACTTAGCCCAGATACGCAGTATTTT. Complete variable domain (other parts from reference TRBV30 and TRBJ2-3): SQTIHQWPATLVQPVGSPLSLECTVEGTSNPNLYWYRQAAGRGLQLLFYSVGIGQISSEVPQNLSASRPQDRQFILSSKKLLLSDSGFYLCAWSVLSPDTQYFGPGTRLTVL.

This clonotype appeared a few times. CDR3 residues: CASSQDLASAQYF. The DNA for the CDR3 is TGTGCCAGCAGCCAAGATCTGGCGAGTGCGCAGTATTTT. The chain combines TRBV14 with TRBJ2-3; unclear D gene. This CDR3 has 13 residues. Germline V gene sequence: CDR1 SGHDN, CDR2 FVKESK. V gave up 0 bases and J gave up 10 bases, with 11 bases separating them.